This T cell receptor (beta chain) was recorded in a study of cytomegalovirus exposure and HLA in healthy donors. General study results and limits: An assumption of roughly uniform sequencing depth across donors underlay the presence/absence analyses. Later analysis reportedly placed an Asian-associated ancestry cluster below the roughly 690-donor mean in N-insertions.

The germline V and J ends were trimmed by 0 bases and 0 bases, with 14 bases remaining between them. The CDR3 spans 17 residues. CDR1 SEHNR and CDR2 FQNEAQ come from the germline V gene (reference sequence). Concerning this clone: Its antigen is undetermined.

The PCR used 60 Vbeta and 13 Jbeta primers. Sequencing was performed with immunoSEQ multiplex PCR; in TCRdb, only in-frame clones are kept and a portion is missing. The sample has some 110,000 clones, and its top ten clones hold approximately 6.8%. At collection, donors were nominally healthy, but unrecorded immune exposures were probable. The TCR originated in a man aged 35 to 55 in good health and CMV-seropositive. The chain recombines TRBV7-9 with TRBJ1-1; D is possibly TRBD1 (6 bases). Specimen: PBMCs. Written as DNA, the CDR3 is TGTGCCAGCAGCTTAGCGGGCTCGGGACAAATGAACACTGAAGCTTTCTTT. This codes for CASSLAGSGQMNTEAFF.